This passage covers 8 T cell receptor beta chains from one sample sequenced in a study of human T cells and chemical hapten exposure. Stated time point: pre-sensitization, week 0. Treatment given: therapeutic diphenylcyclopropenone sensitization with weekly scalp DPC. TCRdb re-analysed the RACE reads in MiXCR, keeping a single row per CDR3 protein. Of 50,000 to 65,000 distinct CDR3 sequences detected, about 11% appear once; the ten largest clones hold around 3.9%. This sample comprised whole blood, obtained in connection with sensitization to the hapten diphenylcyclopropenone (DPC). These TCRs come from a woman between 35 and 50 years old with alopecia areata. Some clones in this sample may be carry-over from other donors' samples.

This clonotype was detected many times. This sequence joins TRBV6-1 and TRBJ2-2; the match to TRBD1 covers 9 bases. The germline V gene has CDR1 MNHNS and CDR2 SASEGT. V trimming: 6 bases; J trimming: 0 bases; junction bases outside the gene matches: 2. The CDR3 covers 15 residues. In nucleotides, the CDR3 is TGTGCCAGCAGAAGGACAGGGGCGAACACCGGGGAGCTGTTTTTT. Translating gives CASRRTGANTGELFF.

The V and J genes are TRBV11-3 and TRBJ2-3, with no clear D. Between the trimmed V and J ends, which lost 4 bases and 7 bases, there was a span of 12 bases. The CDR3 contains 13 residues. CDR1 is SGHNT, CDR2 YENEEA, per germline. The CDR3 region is CASSSVRGHTQYF. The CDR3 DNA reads TGTGCCAGCAGCTCCGTGCGAGGACATACGCAGTATTTT.

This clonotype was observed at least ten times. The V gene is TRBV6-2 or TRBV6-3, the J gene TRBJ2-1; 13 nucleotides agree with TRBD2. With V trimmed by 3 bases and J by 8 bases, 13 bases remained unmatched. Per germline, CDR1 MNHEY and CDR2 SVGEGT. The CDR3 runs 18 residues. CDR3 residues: CASSYRRTSGRGIHEQFF. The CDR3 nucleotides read TGTGCCAGCAGTTATCGGCGGACTAGCGGGAGAGGTATCCATGAGCAGTTCTTC.

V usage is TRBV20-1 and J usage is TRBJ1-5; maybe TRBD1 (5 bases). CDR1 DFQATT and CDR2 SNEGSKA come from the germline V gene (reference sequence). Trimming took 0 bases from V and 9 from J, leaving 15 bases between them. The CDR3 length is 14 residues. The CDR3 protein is CSARDRGRPRPQHF. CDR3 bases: TGCAGTGCTAGAGATAGGGGCAGGCCCCGGCCCCAGCATTTT.

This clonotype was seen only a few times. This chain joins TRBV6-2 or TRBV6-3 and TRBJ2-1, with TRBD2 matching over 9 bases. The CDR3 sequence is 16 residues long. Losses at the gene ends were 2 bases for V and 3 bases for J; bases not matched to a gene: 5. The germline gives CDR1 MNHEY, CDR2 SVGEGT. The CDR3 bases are TGTGCCAGCAGTTACCCCCGGACTAGCGACTACAATGAGCAGTTCTTC. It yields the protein CASSYPRTSDYNEQFF.

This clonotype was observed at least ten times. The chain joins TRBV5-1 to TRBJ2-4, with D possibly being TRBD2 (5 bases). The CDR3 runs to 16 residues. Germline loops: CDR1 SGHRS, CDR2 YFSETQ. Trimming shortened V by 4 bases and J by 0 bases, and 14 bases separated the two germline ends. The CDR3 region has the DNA TGCGCCAGCAGCGCCTCTACCGGGATAGCCAAAAACATTCAGTACTTC. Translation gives CASSASTGIAKNIQYF.

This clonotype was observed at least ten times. CDR3: CASSLIADRLGGGANVLTF. The CDR3 DNA reads as TGTGCCAGCAGCTTAATAGCGGACAGGCTGGGGGGAGGGGCCAACGTCCTGACTTTC. The chain is built from TRBV5-5 and TRBJ2-6; D may be TRBD1 (7 bases). V was pared by 2 bases and J by 4 bases, with 22 bases between. From germline, CDR1 is SGHKS and CDR2 YYEKEE (reference sequence). This CDR3 comprises 19 residues. The whole variable domain, remainder taken from reference TRBV5-5 and TRBJ2-6, is DAGVTQSPTHLIKTRGQQVTLRCSPISGHKSVSWYQQVLGQGPQFIFQYYEKEERGRGNFPDRFSARQFPNYSSELNVNALLLGDSALYLCASSLIADRLGGGANVLTFGAGSRLTVL.

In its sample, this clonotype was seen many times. The chain's CDR3 is CASSLPLVYNEQFF. The CDR3, as DNA: TGCGCCAGCAGCTTGCCGCTAGTCTACAATGAGCAGTTCTTC. The rearrangement joins TRBV5-1 to TRBJ2-1, with D unclear. Germline V lookup: CDR1 SGHRS, CDR2 YFSETQ. The CDR3 extends over 14 amino acids. The V end was cut by 1 base, the J end by 3 bases, with 8 bases between.